A selection of T cell receptor beta chains follows, all from one sample in a study of human T cells and chemical hapten exposure. TCRdb reprocessed the RACE reads via MiXCR and lists one record per CDR3 protein. This sample has under 200,000 distinct CDR3 sequences, with 28% found just once. The specimen comprised whole blood, sampled in connection with sensitization to the hapten diphenylcyclopropenone (DPC). Receptors originate from a woman younger than 30 with alopecia areata. Some clones in this sample may be carry-over from other donors' samples. CDR3s include the opening cysteine and the closing phenylalanine or tryptophan. The D gene is left open where the match is weak. Size is omitted from some rows. Given values are once, few, many or a class for expanded clones.

>TRBV7-4|NA|NA|TRBJ2-1
TGTGCCAGCAGCTTATTGGAAAACTACAATGAGCAGTTCTTC
CASSLLENYNEQFF
>TRBV25-1|TRBD2|NA|TRBJ2-7
TGTGCCAGCAGTGAATGGGGACTAGCGGGAGTAAACGAGCAGTACTTC
CASSEWGLAGVNEQYF
>TRBV10-3|NA|NA|TRBJ2-3
TGTGCCATCAGTGAAATGACCTCGGCAGATACGCAGTATTTT
CAISEMTSADTQYF
>TRBV2|TRBD2|few|TRBJ2-3
TGTGCCAGCAGTCCTCGGGACTACACAGATACGCAGTATTTT
CASSPRDYTDTQYF
>TRBV10-3|NA|few|TRBJ2-2
TGTGCCATCAGTGAGCGTACAGGGAGTGGCGCCGGGGAGCTGTTTTTT
CAISERTGSGAGELFF
>TRBV6-2/TRBV6-3|TRBD1|many|TRBJ1-6
TGTGCCAGCAGTTTCCGACAGGGGAATTCACCCCTCCACTTT
CASSFRQGNSPLHF
>TRBV2|TRBD1|NA|TRBJ1-2
TGTGCCATCCTCCAGGGGGCGTCTGGCTACACCTTC
CAILQGASGYTF
>TRBV14|TRBD1|few|TRBJ1-1
TGTGCCAGCAGCCATAGGGACAGGGGCTACACTGAAGCTTTCTTT
CASSHRDRGYTEAFF
>TRBV12-3/TRBV12-4|NA|NA|TRBJ2-1
TGTGCCAGCAGCCGTTTAATGGAGGATGAGCAGTTCTTC
CASSRLMEDEQFF
>TRBV20-1|NA|NA|TRBJ2-5
TGCAGTGCTAGCCGGGGATTGGGGGACATGATGCAGACCCAGTACTTC
CSASRGLGDMMQTQYF
>TRBV5-1|TRBD1|few|TRBJ2-1
TGCGCCAGCAGTCCCGGGACAGGGGCTTTAAATGAGCAGTTCTTC
CASSPGTGALNEQFF
>TRBV6-6|TRBD1|NA|TRBJ1-5
TGTGCCAGCAGTAGACAGGGCAATAGCAATCAGCCCCAGCATTTT
CASSRQGNSNQPQHF
>TRBV4-3|NA|NA|TRBJ2-7
TGCGCCAGCAGCCGAGAGGGGGACTACGAGCAGTACTTC
CASSREGDYEQYF
>TRBV12-3/TRBV12-4|TRBD1|NA|TRBJ1-6
TGTGCCAGCAGTTTAACAGGGGGGAATTCACCCCTCCACTTT
CASSLTGGNSPLHF
>TRBV18|TRBD1|few|TRBJ1-1
TGTGCCAGCTCACCACTTCTGGGACAGCGGACTGAAGCTTTCTTT
CASSPLLGQRTEAFF
>TRBV28|NA|NA|TRBJ1-1
TGTGCCAGCAGTTTTGGGGTAGGGAACACTGAAGCTTTCTTT
CASSFGVGNTEAFF
>TRBV5-5|TRBD1|many|TRBJ2-2
TGTGCCAGCAGCTCGCACAGGGGTAGGGGCACCGGGGAGCTGTTTTTT
CASSSHRGRGTGELFF